The 20 T cell receptor beta chains in this list originate from one sample, sequenced in a study of CD8 T cells in Susac syndrome. Random hexamers primed reverse transcription of about 0.45 to 1 ug RNA. MiXCR, run by TCRdb on the immunoSEQ multiplex PCR reads, gives a single entry per CDR3 protein. The top ten hold 0.09% to 0.1% of the sample, which has 150,000 to 200,000 distinct CDR3 sequences, approximately 93% seen once. The specimen sequenced was CD4+ T cells from PBMCs. The receptors shown here come from a human donor with multiple sclerosis.

For the CDR3, the DNA is TGTGCCAGCAGCGTAGCTACCGGGGACAGGGGGCCCAATGAGCAGTTCTTC. Translating it yields CASSVATGDRGPNEQFF. V gene TRBV9 combines with J gene TRBJ2-1, with 12 bases lining up with TRBD1. CDR1 and CDR2 (germline): SGDLS, YYNGEE. Trimming cost V 0 bases and J 6 bases; bases outside gene matches: 7. The CDR3 extends over 17 amino acids.

V and J are TRBV11-2 and TRBJ2-5, with TRBD1 matching over 8 bases. Trimming cost V 0 bases and J 9 bases; bases outside gene matches: 12. The length of the CDR3 is 16 residues. Germline V gene data show CDR1 as SGHAT and CDR2 as FQNNGV. The CDR3 nucleotides are TGTGCCAGCAGCTTAGATTGGTTACGGACACAGGGGGCCCAGTACTTC. This encodes CASSLDWLRTQGAQYF.

CDR3 sequence: CASSFVGGGSEQYF. The CDR3 bases are TGTGCCAGCAGTTTTGTGGGTGGGGGAAGCGAGCAGTACTTC. The V call is TRBV12-3 or TRBV12-4, the J call TRBJ2-7, with D tentatively TRBD1 or TRBD2 (5 bases each). Trimming cost V 3 bases and J 6 bases, with 15 bases left between them. This CDR3 contains 14 residues.

CDR3 sequence: CASRPGHTSTDTQYF. CDR3 nucleotides: TGCGCCAGCAGGCCGGGACATACTAGCACAGATACGCAGTATTTT. The rearrangement uses TRBV5-1 and TRBJ2-3, with TRBD1 as a possible D gene (6 bases). The CDR3 totals 15 residues. Deletions cut 5 bases from V and 0 bases from J, with 13 bases between. Germline V lookup: CDR1 SGHRS, CDR2 YFSETQ.

CDR3 protein: CASSETSGGIQYF. The CDR3 DNA follows: TGTGCCAGCAGTGAAACTAGCGGTGGCATTCAGTACTTC. This chain joins TRBV6-1 and TRBJ2-4, with 8 bases matching TRBD2. Germline V gene data show CDR1 as MNHNS and CDR2 as SASEGT. V lost 2 bases to trimming and J lost 9 bases; unmatched junction nucleotides: 3. The CDR3 is made up of 13 amino acids.

This chain joins TRBV24-1 and TRBJ1-2; no firm D call. The CDR3 is 14 amino acids. Germline V gene data show CDR1 as KGHDR and CDR2 as SFDVKD. V gave up 3 bases and J gave up 8 bases, with 15 bases separating them. The CDR3 sequence: CATSDRRHGWGYTF. CDR3 bases: TGTGCCACCAGTGATCGAAGACACGGTTGGGGCTACACCTTC.

The sample holds a few counts of this clonotype. V gene TRBV6-1 combines with J gene TRBJ2-5, with a possible D match to TRBD2 (6 bases). Deletions cut 5 bases from V and 4 bases from J, with 11 bases between. CDR1 MNHNS and CDR2 SASEGT come from the germline V gene. The CDR3 sequence is 13 residues long. The CDR3 region has the DNA TGTGCCAGCAGTTTTCTCGGGGGAGAGACCCAGTACTTC. Amino acids: CASSFLGGETQYF.

This rearrangement joins TRBV3-1 to TRBJ2-1, with D possibly called TRBD1 or TRBD2 (5 bases each). V lost 1 base and J lost 7, with 20 bases in between. The CDR3 has 17 residues. Germline loops: CDR1 LGHDT, CDR2 YNNKEL (reference sequence). Here the CDR3 reads CASSQAGPGIMGNEQFF. Here the CDR3 DNA reads TGTGCCAGCAGCCAAGCAGGGCCGGGGATTATGGGGAATGAGCAGTTCTTC.

The genes are TRBV7-8 and TRBJ2-4; 10 positions agree with TRBD2. The CDR3 runs to 20 residues. V shed 3 bases, J shed 1 base, and the junction held 15 bases outside the gene matches. Germline values: CDR1 SGHVS, CDR2 FQNEAQ. The CDR3 coding sequence is TGTGCCAGCAGCTTGGGGCGACCGGGACTAGCGAAAGGGGCCAAAAACATTCAGTACTTC. It is translated as CASSLGRPGLAKGAKNIQYF.

The chain carries TRBV5-4 and TRBJ2-2; D possibly corresponds to TRBD1 (6 bases). V dropped 4 bases and J dropped 1 base, with 17 bases sitting between them. There are 17 residues in the CDR3. CDR1 is SGHNT, CDR2 YYREEE, per germline (reference sequence). This chain's CDR3 is CASSLGPGHLNTGELFF. In DNA, the CDR3 is TGTGCCAGCAGCCTTGGGCCGGGACACCTGAACACCGGGGAGCTGTTTTTT.

V is TRBV20-1 and J is TRBJ2-5; TRBD2 is a possible D gene (6 bases). V lost 1 base to trimming and J lost 5 bases, with 14 bases between them. The CDR3 covers 14 residues. Germline V gene lookup returns CDR1 DFQATT and CDR2 SNEGSKA (reference sequence). Written as DNA, the CDR3 is TGCAGTGCTAGAGGGAGGAGGGTCGCCGAGACCCAGTACTTC. Encoded protein: CSARGRRVAETQYF.

The chain combines TRBV11-2 with TRBJ2-7, with no clear D. The CDR3 runs 12 residues. V was trimmed by 5 bases and J by 6 bases, leaving 11 bases between them. Germline CDR1 SGHAT, CDR2 FQNNGV. CDR3 in amino acids: CASSPISTEQYF. The DNA for the CDR3 is TGTGCCAGCAGCCCTATTTCTACCGAGCAGTACTTC.

V and J are TRBV2 and TRBJ2-5; D ambiguous. V was shortened by 6 bases and J by 5 bases, with 10 bases between the two germline ends. The CDR3 has 12 residues. Germline CDR1 is SNHLY and CDR2 is FYNNEI. CDR3 amino acids: CASRGVSETQYF. CDR3 DNA sequence: TGTGCCAGCAGAGGTGTCTCGGAGACCCAGTACTTC.

This clonotype is a singleton in its sample. The J gene is TRBJ2-5, the V gene TRBV18; D is uncertain. Germline V gene data show CDR1 as KGHSH and CDR2 as LQKENI. The CDR3 sequence is 14 residues long. V was clipped by 5 bases and J by 1 base, with 11 bases between them. CDR3 sequence (DNA): TGTGCCAGCTCATTTCGGACGGGCCAAGAGACCCAGTACTTC. Protein: CASSFRTGQETQYF.

This CDR3 is CASSLQGAGLETQYF. The CDR3 DNA is TGTGCCAGCAGTTTACAGGGGGCCGGGTTGGAGACCCAGTACTTC. The chain recombines TRBV6-5 with TRBJ2-5, with 9 positions matching TRBD1. Per the germline V gene, CDR1 is MNHEY and CDR2 is SVGAGI. Unmatched junction bases numbered 8, after V lost 4 bases and J lost 5 bases. CDR3 length: 15 residues.

V gene TRBV4-1 combines with J gene TRBJ2-5; 11 bases line up with TRBD2. Trimming at V came to 4 bases and at J to 4 bases, leaving 11 bases not matched to a gene. The CDR3 has 17 residues. Germline-derived CDR1 and CDR2 are MGHRA and YSYEKL. This chain's CDR3 is CASSRVAGGEGGETQYF. CDR3 sequence (DNA): TGCGCCAGCAGCCGAGTAGCGGGAGGGGAGGGAGGAGAGACCCAGTACTTC.

The V and J genes are TRBV12-3 or TRBV12-4 and TRBJ1-2; unclear D gene. The CDR3 is made up of 12 amino acids. The V gene lost 3 bases and the J gene lost 6 bases, with 8 bases spanning the gap. CDR3 amino acids: CASSFGMNGYTF. The CDR3 DNA is TGTGCCAGCAGTTTTGGGATGAATGGCTACACCTTC.

The rearrangement joins TRBV5-1 to TRBJ2-2, with D maybe TRBD2 (5 bases). Trimming took off 6 bases at V and 7 bases at J, with 13 bases between the two ends. Germline CDR1 and CDR2: SGHRS and YFSETQ. This CDR3 is 13 amino acids long. The CDR3 here is CASNQPGIGELFF. The CDR3 DNA reads as TGCGCCAGCAATCAACCGGGAATCGGGGAGCTGTTTTTT.

The chain uses TRBV10-2 and TRBJ1-4; D unresolved. V gave up 2 bases and J gave up 8 bases, with 9 bases separating them. Looked up from germline, CDR1 is WSHSY and CDR2 is SAAADI. This CDR3 is 13 amino acids long. CDR3 DNA: TGCGCCAGCAGTGAGGTCTTCGTGGAAAAACTGTTTTTT. Its translation is CASSEVFVEKLFF.

This chain links TRBV9 with TRBJ2-5, with D uncertain. V was pared by 5 bases and J by 0 bases, with 11 bases between. The CDR3 is 14 residues long. Per the germline V gene, CDR1 is SGDLS and CDR2 is YYNGEE. CDR3 amino acids: CASSGGAYQETQYF. CDR3 nucleotides: TGTGCCAGCAGTGGTGGCGCCTACCAAGAGACCCAGTACTTC.